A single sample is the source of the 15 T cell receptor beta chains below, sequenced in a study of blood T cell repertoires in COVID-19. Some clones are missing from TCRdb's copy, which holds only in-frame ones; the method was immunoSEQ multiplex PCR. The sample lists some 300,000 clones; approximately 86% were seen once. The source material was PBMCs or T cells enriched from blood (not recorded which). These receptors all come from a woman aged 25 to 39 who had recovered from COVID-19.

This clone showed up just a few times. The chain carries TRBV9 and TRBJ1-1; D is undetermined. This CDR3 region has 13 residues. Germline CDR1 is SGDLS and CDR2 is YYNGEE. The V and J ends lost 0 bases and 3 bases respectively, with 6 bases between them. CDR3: CASSVATHTEAFF. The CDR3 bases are TGTGCCAGCAGCGTAGCTACCCACACTGAAGCTTTCTTT.

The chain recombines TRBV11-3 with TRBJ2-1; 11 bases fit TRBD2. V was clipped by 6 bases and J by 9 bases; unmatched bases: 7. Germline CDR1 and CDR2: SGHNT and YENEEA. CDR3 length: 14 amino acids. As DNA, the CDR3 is TGTGCCAGCAGAAGTAGCGGGGGGGCCGCTGAGCAGTTCTTC. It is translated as CASRSSGGAAEQFF. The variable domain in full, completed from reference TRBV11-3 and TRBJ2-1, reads EAGVVQSPRYKIIEKKQPVAFWCNPISGHNTLYWYLQNLGQGPELLIRYENEEAVDDSQLPKDRFSAERLKGVDSTLKIQPAELGDSAVYLCASRSSGGAAEQFFGPGTRLTVL.

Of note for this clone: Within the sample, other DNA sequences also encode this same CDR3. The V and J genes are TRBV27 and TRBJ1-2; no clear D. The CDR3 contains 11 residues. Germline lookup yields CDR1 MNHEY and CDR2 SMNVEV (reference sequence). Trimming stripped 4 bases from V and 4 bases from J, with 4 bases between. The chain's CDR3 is CASSSGYGYTF. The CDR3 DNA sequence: TGTGCCAGCAGTTCCGGCTATGGCTACACCTTC.

CDR3 protein: CASTQNTSGRALVDTQYF. The CDR3 DNA is TGTGCCAGCACCCAAAATACTAGCGGGAGGGCCCTAGTGGATACGCAGTATTTT. This chain joins TRBV21-1 and TRBJ2-3; no check of the table's D call, TRBD2, against the DNA was made. TRBV21-1 is classified as a pseudogene. The CDR3 sequence is 18 residues long.

CDR3 nucleotides: TGTGCCTGGTGCGCGGCTAGCGGGGGGCGAGAGGACAATGAGCAGTTCTTC. Translating gives CAWCAASGGREDNEQFF. The chain employs TRBV30 and TRBJ2-1; TRBD2 matches at 11 bases. Losses at the gene ends were 5 bases for V and 5 bases for J; bases not matched to a gene: 14. CDR1 is GTSNPN, CDR2 SVGIG, per germline (reference sequence). This CDR3 comprises 17 residues.

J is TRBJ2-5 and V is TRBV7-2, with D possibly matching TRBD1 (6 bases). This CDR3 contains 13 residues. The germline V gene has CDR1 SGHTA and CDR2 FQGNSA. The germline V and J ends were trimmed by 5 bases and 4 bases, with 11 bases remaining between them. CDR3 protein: CASSQDSRETQYF. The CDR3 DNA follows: TGTGCCAGCAGCCAGGACAGTCGAGAGACCCAGTACTTC.

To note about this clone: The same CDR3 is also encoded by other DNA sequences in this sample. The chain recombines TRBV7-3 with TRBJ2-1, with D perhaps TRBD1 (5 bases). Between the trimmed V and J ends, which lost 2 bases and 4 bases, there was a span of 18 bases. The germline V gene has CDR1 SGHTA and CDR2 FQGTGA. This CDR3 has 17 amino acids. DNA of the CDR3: TGTGCCAGCAGCTTAGGGGCTAGTGGCATTGGATACAATGAGCAGTTCTTC. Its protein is CASSLGASGIGYNEQFF.

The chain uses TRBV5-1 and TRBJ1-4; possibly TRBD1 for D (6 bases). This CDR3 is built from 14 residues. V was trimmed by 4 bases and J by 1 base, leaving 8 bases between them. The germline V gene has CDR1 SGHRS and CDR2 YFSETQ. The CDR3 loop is CASSRGGTNEKLFF. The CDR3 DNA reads TGCGCCAGCAGCAGGGGGGGAACTAATGAAAAACTGTTTTTT.

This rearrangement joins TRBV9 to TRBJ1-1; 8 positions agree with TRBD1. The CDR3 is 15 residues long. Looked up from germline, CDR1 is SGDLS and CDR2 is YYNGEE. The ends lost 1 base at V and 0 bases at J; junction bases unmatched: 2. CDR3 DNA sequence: TGTGCCAGCAGCGTATTACAGGGGGTGAACACTGAAGCTTTCTTT. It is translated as CASSVLQGVNTEAFF.

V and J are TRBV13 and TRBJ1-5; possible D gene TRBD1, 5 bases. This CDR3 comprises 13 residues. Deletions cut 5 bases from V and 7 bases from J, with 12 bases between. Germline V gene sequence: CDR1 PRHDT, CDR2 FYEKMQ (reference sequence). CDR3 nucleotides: TGTGCCAGCAGCAGAACAGGTTTGCAGCCCCAGCATTTT. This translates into CASSRTGLQPQHF.

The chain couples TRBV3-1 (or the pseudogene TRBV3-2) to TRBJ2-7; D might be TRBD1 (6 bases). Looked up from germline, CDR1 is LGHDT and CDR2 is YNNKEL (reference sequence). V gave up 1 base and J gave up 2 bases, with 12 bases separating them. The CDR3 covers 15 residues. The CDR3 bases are TGTGCCAGCAGCCAAGCCCAGGGGCAGACCTACGAGCAGTACTTC. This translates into CASSQAQGQTYEQYF.

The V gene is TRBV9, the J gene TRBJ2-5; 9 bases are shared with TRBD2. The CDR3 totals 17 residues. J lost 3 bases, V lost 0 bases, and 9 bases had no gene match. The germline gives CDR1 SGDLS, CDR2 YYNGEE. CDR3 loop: CASSVDPVAGVKETQYF. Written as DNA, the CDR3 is TGTGCCAGCAGCGTAGATCCGGTAGCGGGGGTTAAAGAGACCCAGTACTTC.

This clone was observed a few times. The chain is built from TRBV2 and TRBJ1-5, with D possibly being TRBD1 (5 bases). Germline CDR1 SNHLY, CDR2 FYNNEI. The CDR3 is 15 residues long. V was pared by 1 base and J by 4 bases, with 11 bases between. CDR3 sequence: CASSEGGARNQPQHF. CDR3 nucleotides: TGTGCCAGCAGTGAAGGTGGGGCCAGGAATCAGCCCCAGCATTTT. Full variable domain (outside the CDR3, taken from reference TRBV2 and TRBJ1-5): EPEVTQTPSHQVTQMGQEVILRCVPISNHLYFYWYRQILGQKVEFLVSFYNNEISEKSEIFDDQFSVERPDGSNFTLKIRSTKLEDSAMYFCASSEGGARNQPQHFGDGTRLSIL.

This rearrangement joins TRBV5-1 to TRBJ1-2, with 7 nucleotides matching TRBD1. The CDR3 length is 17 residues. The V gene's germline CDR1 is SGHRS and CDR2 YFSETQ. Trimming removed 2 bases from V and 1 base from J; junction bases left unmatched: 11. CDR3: CASSFPPYRGLNYGYTF. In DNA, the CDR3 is TGCGCCAGCAGCTTCCCCCCCTACAGGGGCCTTAACTATGGCTACACCTTC.

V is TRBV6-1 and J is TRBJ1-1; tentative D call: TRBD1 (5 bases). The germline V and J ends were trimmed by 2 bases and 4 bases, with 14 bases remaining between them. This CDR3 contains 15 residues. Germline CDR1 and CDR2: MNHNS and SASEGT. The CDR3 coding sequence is TGTGCCAGCAGTGAAATAGGGGCCTGGGGCACTGAAGCTTTCTTT. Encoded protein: CASSEIGAWGTEAFF.